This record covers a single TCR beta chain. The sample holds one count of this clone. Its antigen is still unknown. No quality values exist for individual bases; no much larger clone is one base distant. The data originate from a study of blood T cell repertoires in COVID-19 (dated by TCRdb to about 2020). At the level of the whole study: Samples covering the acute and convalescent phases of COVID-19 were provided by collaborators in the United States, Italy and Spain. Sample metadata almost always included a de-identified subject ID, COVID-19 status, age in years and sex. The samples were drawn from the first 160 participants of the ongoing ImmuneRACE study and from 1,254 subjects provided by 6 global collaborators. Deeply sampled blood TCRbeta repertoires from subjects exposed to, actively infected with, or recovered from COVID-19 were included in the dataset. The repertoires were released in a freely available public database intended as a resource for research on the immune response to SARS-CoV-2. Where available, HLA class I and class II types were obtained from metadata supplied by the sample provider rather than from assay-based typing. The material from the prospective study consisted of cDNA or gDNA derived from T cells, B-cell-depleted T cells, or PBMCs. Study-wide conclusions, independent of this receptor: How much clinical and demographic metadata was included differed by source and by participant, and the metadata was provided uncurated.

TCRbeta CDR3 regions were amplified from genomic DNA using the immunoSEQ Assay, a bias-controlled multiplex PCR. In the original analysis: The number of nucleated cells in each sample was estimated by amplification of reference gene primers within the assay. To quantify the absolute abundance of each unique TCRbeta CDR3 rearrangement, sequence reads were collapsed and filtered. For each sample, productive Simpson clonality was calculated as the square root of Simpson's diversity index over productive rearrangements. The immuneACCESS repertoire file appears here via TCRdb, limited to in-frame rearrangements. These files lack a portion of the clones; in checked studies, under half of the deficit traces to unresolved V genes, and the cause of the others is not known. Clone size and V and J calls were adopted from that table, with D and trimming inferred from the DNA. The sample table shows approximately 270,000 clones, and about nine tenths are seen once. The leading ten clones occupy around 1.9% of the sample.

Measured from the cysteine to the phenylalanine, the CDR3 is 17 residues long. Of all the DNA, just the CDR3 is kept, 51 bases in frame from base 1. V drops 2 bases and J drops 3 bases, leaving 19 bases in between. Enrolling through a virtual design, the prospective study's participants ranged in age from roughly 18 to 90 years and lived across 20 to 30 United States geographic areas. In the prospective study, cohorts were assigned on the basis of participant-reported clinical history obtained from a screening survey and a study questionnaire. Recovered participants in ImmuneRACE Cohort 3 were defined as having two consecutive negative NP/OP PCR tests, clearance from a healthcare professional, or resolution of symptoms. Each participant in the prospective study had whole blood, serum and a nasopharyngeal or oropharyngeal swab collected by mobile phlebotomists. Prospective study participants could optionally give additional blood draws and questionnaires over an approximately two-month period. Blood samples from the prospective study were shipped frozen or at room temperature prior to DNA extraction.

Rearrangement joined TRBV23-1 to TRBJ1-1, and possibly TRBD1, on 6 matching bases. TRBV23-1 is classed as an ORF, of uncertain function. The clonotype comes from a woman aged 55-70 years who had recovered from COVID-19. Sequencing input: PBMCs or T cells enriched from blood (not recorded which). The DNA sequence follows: TGCGCCAGCAGTCAAGTAAAACCCGGGACAAAGCACACTGAAGCTTTCTTT. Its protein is CASSQVKPGTKHTEAFF.